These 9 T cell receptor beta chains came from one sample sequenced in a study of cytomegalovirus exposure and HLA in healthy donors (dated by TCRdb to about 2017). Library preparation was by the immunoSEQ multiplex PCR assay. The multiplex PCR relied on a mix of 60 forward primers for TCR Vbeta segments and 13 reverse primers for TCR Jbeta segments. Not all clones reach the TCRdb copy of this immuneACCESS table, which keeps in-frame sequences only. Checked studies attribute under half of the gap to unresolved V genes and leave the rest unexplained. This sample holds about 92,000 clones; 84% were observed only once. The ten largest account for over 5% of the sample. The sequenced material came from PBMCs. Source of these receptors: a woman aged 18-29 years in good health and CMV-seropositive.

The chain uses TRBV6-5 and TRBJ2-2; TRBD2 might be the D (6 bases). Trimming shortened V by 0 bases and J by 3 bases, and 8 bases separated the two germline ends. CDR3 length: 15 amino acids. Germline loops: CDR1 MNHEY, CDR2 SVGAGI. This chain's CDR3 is CASSYSRDYTGELFF. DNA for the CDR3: TGTGCCAGCAGTTACTCTAGGGACTACACCGGGGAGCTGTTTTTT.

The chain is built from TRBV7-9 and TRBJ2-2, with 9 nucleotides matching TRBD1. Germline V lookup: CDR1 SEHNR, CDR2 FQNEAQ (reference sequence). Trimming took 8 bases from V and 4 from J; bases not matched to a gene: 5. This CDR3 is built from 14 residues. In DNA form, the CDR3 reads TGTGCCAGCCGGGACAGGGTGGCCACCGGGGAGCTGTTTTTT. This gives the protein CASRDRVATGELFF.

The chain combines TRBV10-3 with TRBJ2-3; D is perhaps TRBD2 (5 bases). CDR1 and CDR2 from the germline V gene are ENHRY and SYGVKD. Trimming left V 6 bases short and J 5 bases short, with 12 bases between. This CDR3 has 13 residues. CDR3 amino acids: CAIRQPAEDTQYF. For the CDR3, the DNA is TGTGCCATCAGACAACCAGCGGAAGATACGCAGTATTTT.

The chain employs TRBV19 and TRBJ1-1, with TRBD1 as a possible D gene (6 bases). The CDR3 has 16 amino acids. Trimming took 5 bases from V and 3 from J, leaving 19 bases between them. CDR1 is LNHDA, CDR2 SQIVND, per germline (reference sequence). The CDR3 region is CASSLITGLRDTEAFF. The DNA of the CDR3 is TGTGCCAGTAGTCTCATCACAGGGCTGAGGGACACTGAAGCTTTCTTT.

CDR3 coding DNA: TGTGCCACGTGGAGCGGGGGAGATACGCAGTATTTT. It is translated as CATWSGGDTQYF. The chain joins TRBV19 to TRBJ2-3; TRBD2 aligns across 8 bases. The germline V gene encodes CDR1 LNHDA and CDR2 SQIVND (reference sequence). The CDR3 contains 12 residues. Trimming cost V 10 bases and J 5 bases; bases outside gene matches: 5.

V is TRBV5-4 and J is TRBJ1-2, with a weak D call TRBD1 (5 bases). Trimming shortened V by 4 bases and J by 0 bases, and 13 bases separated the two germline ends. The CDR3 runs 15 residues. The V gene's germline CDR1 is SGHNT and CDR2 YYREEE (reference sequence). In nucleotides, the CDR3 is TGTGCCAGCAGCGCGGGGGGAGCCTCTAACTATGGCTACACCTTC. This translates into CASSAGGASNYGYTF.

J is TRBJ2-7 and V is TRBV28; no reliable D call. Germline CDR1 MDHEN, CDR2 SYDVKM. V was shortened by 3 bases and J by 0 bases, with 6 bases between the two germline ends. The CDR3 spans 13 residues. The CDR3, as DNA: TGTGCCAGCAGTTTGGCGGCCTCCTACGAGCAGTACTTC. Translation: CASSLAASYEQYF.

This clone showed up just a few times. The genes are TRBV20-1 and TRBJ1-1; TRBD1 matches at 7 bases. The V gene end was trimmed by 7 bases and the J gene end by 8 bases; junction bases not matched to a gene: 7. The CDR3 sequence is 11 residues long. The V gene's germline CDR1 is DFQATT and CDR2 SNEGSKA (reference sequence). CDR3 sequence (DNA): TGCAGTGACAGGGGCCTTACGGAAGCTTTCTTT. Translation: CSDRGLTEAFF.

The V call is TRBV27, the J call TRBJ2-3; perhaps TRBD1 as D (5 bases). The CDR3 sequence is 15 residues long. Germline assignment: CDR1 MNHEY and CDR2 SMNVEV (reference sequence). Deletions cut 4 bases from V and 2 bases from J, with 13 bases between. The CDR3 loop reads CASSSTMGLTDTQYF. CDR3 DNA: TGTGCCAGCAGTTCGACGATGGGGCTCACAGATACGCAGTATTTT.